This is a list of T cell receptor beta chains from one sample in a study of blood T cells in healthy people across ages. MiXCR, run by TCRdb on the 5' RACE reads, gives a single entry per CDR3 protein. The sample holds about 1.1 million distinct CDR3 sequences; around two fifths are singletons and the top ten take 10% to 15%. Input material: blood. The source is a man in his late teens or twenties in good health. The CDR3 runs from the conserved cysteine through the conserved F or W. D genes are given only for firm matches. For some rows the clone size is stated as once, few or many, or as a class when expanded; others skip it.

clone_size: once
v_call: TRBV7-2
d_call: TRBD1
j_call: TRBJ1-2
cdr3_nt: TGTGCCAGCAGCTTCGGCTCAGGGGGGGGCTACACCTTC
cdr3_aa: CASSFGSGGGYTF

clone_size: NA
v_call: TRBV7-3
d_call: NA
j_call: TRBJ2-5
cdr3_nt: TGTGCCAGCAGCCTCACTGGGGGCGCCAAGCAGACCCAGTACTTC
cdr3_aa: CASSLTGGAKQTQYF

clone_size: NA
v_call: TRBV10-3
d_call: NA
j_call: TRBJ1-6
cdr3_nt: TGTGCCATCAGTGAGTCGACGGGCAGGAGTTCACCCCTCCACTTT
cdr3_aa: CAISESTGRSSPLHF

clone_size: few
v_call: TRBV25-1
d_call: NA
j_call: TRBJ2-7
cdr3_nt: TGTGCCAGCACTTGGGGGGGGGACAATGAGCAGTACTTC
cdr3_aa: CASTWGGDNEQYF

clone_size: NA
v_call: TRBV4-1
d_call: NA
j_call: TRBJ1-5
cdr3_nt: TGCGCCAGCAGCCAAGCTTGGGGAGGGGACCTACATCAGCCCCAGCATTTT
cdr3_aa: CASSQAWGGDLHQPQHF

clone_size: NA
v_call: TRBV7-2
d_call: NA
j_call: TRBJ1-2
cdr3_nt: TGTGCCAGCAGCTTAGTTGGAGGCGGGCCGGAGGGCTATGGCTACACCTTC
cdr3_aa: CASSLVGGGPEGYGYTF

clone_size: NA
v_call: TRBV12-3/TRBV12-4
d_call: NA
j_call: TRBJ2-5
cdr3_nt: TGTGCCAGCAGACCTGAGCATAACATAGGGTTTGAGACCCTGTACTTC
cdr3_aa: CASRPEHNIGFETLYF

clone_size: NA
v_call: TRBV4-3
d_call: TRBD1
j_call: TRBJ1-2
cdr3_nt: TGCGCCAGCAGCCAAGACCGACAGGGGGCAGGTGGCTACACCTTC
cdr3_aa: CASSQDRQGAGGYTF

clone_size: NA
v_call: TRBV5-4
d_call: NA
j_call: TRBJ2-1
cdr3_nt: TGTGCCACCGAGGGGGATGAGCAGTTCTTC
cdr3_aa: CATEGDEQFF

clone_size: many
v_call: TRBV3-1
d_call: TRBD2
j_call: TRBJ2-1
cdr3_nt: TGTGCCAGCAGCCTAGCGGGGGTACCTGAGCAGTTCTTC
cdr3_aa: CASSLAGVPEQFF

clone_size: few
v_call: TRBV12-3/TRBV12-4
d_call: TRBD1
j_call: TRBJ1-6
cdr3_nt: TGTGCCAGCAGTCTATCGGACAGGGGCGTGGGGTCACCCCTCCACTTT
cdr3_aa: CASSLSDRGVGSPLHF

clone_size: NA
v_call: TRBV6-6
d_call: NA
j_call: TRBJ1-2
cdr3_nt: TGTGCCAGCAGTTCCGACGGGGGGCGGTCCCATGGCTACACCTTC
cdr3_aa: CASSSDGGRSHGYTF

clone_size: few
v_call: TRBV7-9
d_call: NA
j_call: TRBJ1-6
cdr3_nt: TGTGCCAGCAGCTTAGCTAATGTTCCCTATTCACCCCTCCACTTT
cdr3_aa: CASSLANVPYSPLHF

clone_size: NA
v_call: TRBV29-1
d_call: NA
j_call: TRBJ2-3
cdr3_nt: TGCAGCGTTAAAGCTATGGGGAGGGGGGATACGCAGTATTTT
cdr3_aa: CSVKAMGRGDTQYF

clone_size: NA
v_call: TRBV7-9
d_call: NA
j_call: TRBJ1-6
cdr3_nt: TGTGCCAGCAGCTTAGCGGGAGAGAAGTCAGGGTTCCTCCACTTT
cdr3_aa: CASSLAGEKSGFLHF

clone_size: few
v_call: TRBV28
d_call: NA
j_call: TRBJ1-6
cdr3_nt: TGTGCCAGCAGTTTTACCATTTCACCCCTCCACTTT
cdr3_aa: CASSFTISPLHF

clone_size: few
v_call: TRBV4-1
d_call: NA
j_call: TRBJ2-5
cdr3_nt: TGCGCCAGCAGCCAATGGGGACTCCAACAAGAGACCCAGTACTTC
cdr3_aa: CASSQWGLQQETQYF

clone_size: few
v_call: TRBV24-1
d_call: NA
j_call: TRBJ2-3
cdr3_nt: TGTGCCACCAGTGACCCGTCTGGGACAGATACGCAGTATTTT
cdr3_aa: CATSDPSGTDTQYF

clone_size: many
v_call: TRBV29-1
d_call: NA
j_call: TRBJ2-1
cdr3_nt: TGCAGCGTTTCCCCGGGCTACAATGAGCAGTTCTTC
cdr3_aa: CSVSPGYNEQFF

clone_size: NA
v_call: TRBV20-1
d_call: NA
j_call: TRBJ2-7
cdr3_nt: TGCAGTGCTAGAGGTGGAGCAGGGTTGACCGACGAGCAGTACTTC
cdr3_aa: CSARGGAGLTDEQYF

clone_size: NA
v_call: TRBV7-8
d_call: TRBD1
j_call: TRBJ2-7
cdr3_nt: TGTGCCAGCCGTTCGGGACAGGGGGTCTACAATGAGCAGTACTTC
cdr3_aa: CASRSGQGVYNEQYF

clone_size: few
v_call: TRBV29-1
d_call: NA
j_call: TRBJ2-7
cdr3_nt: TGCAGCGTTGACCACCGGGACGGGACCTACGAGCAGTACTTC
cdr3_aa: CSVDHRDGTYEQYF

clone_size: NA
v_call: TRBV27
d_call: NA
j_call: TRBJ2-7
cdr3_nt: TGTGCCAGCAGTTCCGCAAGCGTCATGGACGAGCAGTACTTC
cdr3_aa: CASSSASVMDEQYF

clone_size: NA
v_call: TRBV2
d_call: NA
j_call: TRBJ1-1
cdr3_nt: TGTGCCAGCATCTCCCGTGGGGGGACGACTGAAGCTTTCTTT
cdr3_aa: CASISRGGTTEAFF

clone_size: NA
v_call: TRBV6-6
d_call: TRBD1
j_call: TRBJ1-6
cdr3_nt: TGTGCCAGCAGCTCGGGACAGCTTTCACCCCTCCACTTT
cdr3_aa: CASSSGQLSPLHF

clone_size: NA
v_call: TRBV7-8
d_call: TRBD2
j_call: TRBJ2-7
cdr3_nt: TGTGCCAGCAGCCGGGGGGTGGAGACGCCATTACTTTACGAGCAGTACTTC
cdr3_aa: CASSRGVETPLLYEQYF

clone_size: many
v_call: TRBV20-1
d_call: TRBD1
j_call: TRBJ2-5
cdr3_nt: TGCAGTGCTAGAGAGGGACAGGGAGAGACCGATGAGCAGTACTTC
cdr3_aa: CSAREGQGETDEQYF

clone_size: NA
v_call: TRBV5-1
d_call: TRBD1
j_call: TRBJ2-2
cdr3_nt: TGCGCCAGCAGCTTCTTACAGGGGGCGGACGGGGAGCTGTTTTTT
cdr3_aa: CASSFLQGADGELFF

clone_size: NA
v_call: TRBV6-5
d_call: NA
j_call: TRBJ2-2
cdr3_nt: TGTGCCAGCAGTTATGGGGGGTCGGAGAACACCGGGGAGCTGTTTTTT
cdr3_aa: CASSYGGSENTGELFF

clone_size: NA
v_call: TRBV6-5
d_call: NA
j_call: TRBJ2-7
cdr3_nt: TGTGCCAGCAGTTACGGGCATCCCTTCTCCTACGAGCAGTACTTC
cdr3_aa: CASSYGHPFSYEQYF

clone_size: few
v_call: TRBV6-2/TRBV6-3
d_call: NA
j_call: TRBJ2-3
cdr3_nt: TGTGCCAGCAGTTACGGTGGACCCCGGGGCACAGATACGCAGTATTTT
cdr3_aa: CASSYGGPRGTDTQYF

clone_size: NA
v_call: TRBV27
d_call: TRBD1
j_call: TRBJ1-5
cdr3_nt: TGTGCCAGCAGCCGTTGGACAGGGGGCAGTCAGCCCCAGCATTTT
cdr3_aa: CASSRWTGGSQPQHF

clone_size: many
v_call: TRBV4-3
d_call: TRBD2
j_call: TRBJ2-3
cdr3_nt: TGCGCCAGCAGCCAAGATTTGACGGCGGCGGGGGTCACAGATACGCAGTATTTT
cdr3_aa: CASSQDLTAAGVTDTQYF

clone_size: NA
v_call: TRBV15
d_call: TRBD2
j_call: TRBJ2-3
cdr3_nt: TGTGCCACCAGCAGAGAAAGAACTAGCGGGGGCCTCACAGATACGCAGTATTTT
cdr3_aa: CATSRERTSGGLTDTQYF

clone_size: few
v_call: TRBV7-8
d_call: TRBD1
j_call: TRBJ2-3
cdr3_nt: TGTGCCAGCAGCCCAGGGGGTCCCCGGGTGCAGTATTTT
cdr3_aa: CASSPGGPRVQYF

clone_size: NA
v_call: TRBV12-3/TRBV12-4
d_call: NA
j_call: TRBJ2-1
cdr3_nt: TGTGCCAGCAGTTTAGGCTGGAGCGCCTACAATGAGCAGTTCTTC
cdr3_aa: CASSLGWSAYNEQFF

clone_size: few
v_call: TRBV5-1
d_call: TRBD1
j_call: TRBJ1-2
cdr3_nt: TGCGCCAGCAGTCTTTCCTCCGGACAGGGTGATGGCTACACCTTC
cdr3_aa: CASSLSSGQGDGYTF

clone_size: few
v_call: TRBV4-1
d_call: NA
j_call: TRBJ1-5
cdr3_nt: TGCGCCAGCAGCCAGGAGACACATAGCAATCAGCCCCAGCATTTT
cdr3_aa: CASSQETHSNQPQHF

clone_size: NA
v_call: TRBV7-2
d_call: NA
j_call: TRBJ2-1
cdr3_nt: TGTGCCAGCAGCTTAGTAGGTGGATCCAACGATGAGCAGTTCTTC
cdr3_aa: CASSLVGGSNDEQFF

clone_size: NA
v_call: TRBV9
d_call: TRBD2
j_call: TRBJ2-3
cdr3_nt: TGTGCCAGCAGCACGGGACTAGCGGGGTTAGAGTTGGGCACAGATACGCAGTATTTT
cdr3_aa: CASSTGLAGLELGTDTQYF

clone_size: few
v_call: TRBV24-1
d_call: NA
j_call: TRBJ2-2
cdr3_nt: TGTGCCACCAGGGCCGCGGGTACCGGGGAGCTGTTTTTT
cdr3_aa: CATRAAGTGELFF

clone_size: many
v_call: TRBV27
d_call: TRBD1
j_call: TRBJ2-1
cdr3_nt: TGTGCCAGCAGTTTTAAACGGGCCAGGGGGTCGCATGAGCAGTTCTTC
cdr3_aa: CASSFKRARGSHEQFF

clone_size: many
v_call: TRBV12-3/TRBV12-4
d_call: TRBD1
j_call: TRBJ2-7
cdr3_nt: TGTGCCAGCAGTTTAGCAGGCAGGGGGTCATACGAGCAGTACTTC
cdr3_aa: CASSLAGRGSYEQYF

clone_size: NA
v_call: TRBV11-2
d_call: NA
j_call: TRBJ2-2
cdr3_nt: TGTGCCAGCAGCTTTTACAGGCAGTCGAACACCGGGGAGCTGTTTTTT
cdr3_aa: CASSFYRQSNTGELFF

clone_size: NA
v_call: TRBV4-2
d_call: TRBD1
j_call: TRBJ1-2
cdr3_nt: TGTGCCAGCAGCCAAGAAGGAGTAGGGCAGGGGGCGTACTATGGCTACACCTTC
cdr3_aa: CASSQEGVGQGAYYGYTF

clone_size: NA
v_call: TRBV29-1
d_call: NA
j_call: TRBJ1-2
cdr3_nt: TGCAGCGTGGAAACTGGACAGATTTATGGCTACACCTTC
cdr3_aa: CSVETGQIYGYTF

clone_size: NA
v_call: TRBV20-1
d_call: NA
j_call: TRBJ1-4
cdr3_nt: TGCAGTGCTAGAGATTTCACTACTAATGAAAAACTGTTTTTT
cdr3_aa: CSARDFTTNEKLFF

clone_size: NA
v_call: TRBV5-1
d_call: NA
j_call: TRBJ2-5
cdr3_nt: TGCGACAGCAGCCTGGACACGGACAATGAGCAGTACTTC
cdr3_aa: CDSSLDTDNEQYF

clone_size: few
v_call: TRBV20-1
d_call: TRBD2
j_call: TRBJ2-3
cdr3_nt: TGCAGTGCTAAAGAAGCGGGGCGCACAGATACGCAGTATTTT
cdr3_aa: CSAKEAGRTDTQYF

clone_size: NA
v_call: TRBV11-2
d_call: TRBD2
j_call: TRBJ2-1
cdr3_nt: TGTGCCAGCAGCTCACTAGCGGGGGGGGGATCGAGTGAGCAGTTCTTC
cdr3_aa: CASSSLAGGGSSEQFF